Detailed here is one T cell receptor beta chain. This clonotype is medium-sized (0.01 to 0.1%). The antigen it binds to is not known. Base qualities are missing; no much larger clone stands one base away. From its cysteine to its phenylalanine, the CDR3 spans 16 amino acids. Of the read, only the CDR3 DNA is kept; its 48 bases are in frame from base 1. The junction shows trimming of 4 bases on V and 6 bases on J, and the gene matches do not reach 10 bases of it. The germline V gene (reference sequence) provides CDR1 LGHDT and CDR2 YNNKEL. Receptors were amplified or captured by 5' RACE. For sequencing, a NextSeq 500 was employed. The TCR library protocol attached a unique molecular identifier to each TCR cDNA molecule to allow correction of PCR and sequencing errors. On the study's bioinformatics: TCR identification, UMI-based error correction and CDR3 extraction were all carried out with Decombinator tools. Expanded TCRs were defined as those above a frequency of 2 per 1,000, corresponding to the top 1% of the tumor frequency distribution. Expanded tumor TCRs were classed as regional if statistically deemed absent (corrected P<0.05) from at least one tumor region, otherwise ubiquitous. Renyi diversity was calculated using the R vegan package after each repertoire was subsampled 100 times to 5,000 TCRs. CDR3 similarity networks were built from amino acid triplet string-kernel similarity, with CDR3s being connected when pairwise similarity was above 0.82. Clones were called with MiXCR by TCRdb after fastp trimmed the public reads at Q25, and only in-frame beta chains were retained. CDR3 protein duplicates are merged, each entry listing the most common genes and DNA. The V and J calls and clone size come from TCRdb's table, not from the authors' own analysis. This sample lists around 2,900 distinct CDR3 sequences; about 11% were detected once. Around 7.3% of the sample is taken by the ten largest.

These data originate in a study of spatial heterogeneity in lung cancer (dated by TCRdb to between 2018 and 2020). For context, the study as a whole: Beta-chain transcripts were consistently detected in greater numbers than alpha-chain transcripts, which likely reflects a higher abundance of beta-chain transcripts. At surgery, both alpha and beta chains were TCR-sequenced in some 220 tumor regions, about 64 matched nontumor lung samples and a few dozen PBMC samples. In non-small cell lung cancer, the study made a quantitative comparison of TCR alpha and beta repertoires among multiple tumor regions, matched nontumor lung and blood. A strong correlation was found between TCR transcript counts in tumor regions and a T cell transcriptional module score from matched bulk RNA-seq. Nonsynonymous mutation counts, determined by whole-exome sequencing of tumor tissue, were related to features of the TCR repertoire. In the raw uncorrected reads, each unique combination of TCR and UMI appeared on average more than ten times. What the work shows at the level of the full study, not this receptor alone: The tumor nonsynonymous mutation count correlated with the number of expanded intratumoral alpha and beta TCRs. Confirming at a functional level the hypothesis that regional TCRs recognize regional mutations was considered to require additional single-cell paired TCR alpha and beta sequencing. TCR-seq coverage of tumor T cells was estimated at only approximately 7% for alpha chains and around 13% for beta chains. Counts of ubiquitous and regional expanded TCRs were found to correlate with counts of ubiquitous and regional nonsynonymous mutations, respectively.

Read against the paper, the sample's time point label means: sample taken at primary tumor resection. The donors were some 72 patients from the lung TRACERx cohort who had early-stage, untreated non-small cell lung cancer. Without any cell sorting, TCR sequencing was performed on whole RNA extracted either from tumor and nontumor lung tissue or from cryopreserved PBMC samples. Only patients with enough RNA available from two or more tumor regions were chosen for TCR sequencing. Before being selected, tumor and adjacent nontumor lung specimens were reviewed by a lung pathologist. The receptor was derived from a female donor with early-stage non-small cell lung cancer. This sample comprised lung tumor tissue, obtained at surgery. This chain joins TRBV3-1 to TRBJ2-1, and 9 bases in between align with TRBD2. The sequenced DNA: TGTGCCAGCAGCCCCACATGGGCTAGCGGGGTCAATGAGCAGTTCTTC. This gives the protein CASSPTWASGVNEQFF.